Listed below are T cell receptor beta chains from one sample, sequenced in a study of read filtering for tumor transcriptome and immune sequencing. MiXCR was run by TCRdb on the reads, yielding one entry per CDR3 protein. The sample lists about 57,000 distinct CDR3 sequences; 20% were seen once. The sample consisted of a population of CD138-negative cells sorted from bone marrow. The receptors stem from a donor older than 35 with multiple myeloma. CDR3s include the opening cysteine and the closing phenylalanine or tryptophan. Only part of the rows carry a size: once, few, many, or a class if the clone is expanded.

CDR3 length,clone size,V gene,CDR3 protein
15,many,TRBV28,CASSFGGGISYEQYF
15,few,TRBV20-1,CSARDPSSPNNEQFF
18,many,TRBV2,CASSEAWTSGSVRDTQYF
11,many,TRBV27,CASRRNLEQFF
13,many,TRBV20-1,CSADRALQETQYF
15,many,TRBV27,CASRSWDLNTGELFF
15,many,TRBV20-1,CSARDLGPGATEAFF
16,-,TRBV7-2,CASSGEQDRTPYEQYF
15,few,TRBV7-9,CASSLGGTGREKLFF
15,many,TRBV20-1,CSARAPGTGLGPQHF
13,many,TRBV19,CASNNQAGRQKFF
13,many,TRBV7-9,CASSAEGFHEQYF
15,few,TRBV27,CATKVIQGEDYGYTF
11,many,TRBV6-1,CASRLTDTQYF
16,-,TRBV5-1,CASSLVAGALTDTQYF
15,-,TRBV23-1,CASVSPGRRTGELFF
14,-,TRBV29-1,CSVLLDGEADTQYF
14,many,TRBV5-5,CASSLADSLRELFF
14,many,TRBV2,CASRDRGNTGELFF
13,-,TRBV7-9,CASSLRGSEKLFF
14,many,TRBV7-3,CASSLMGQGESQYF
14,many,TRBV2,CASSKGTSSPEQFF
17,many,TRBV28,CASSPGGLAGNTGELFF
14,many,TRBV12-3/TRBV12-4,CASSLGPPPGPQHF
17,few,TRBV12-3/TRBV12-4,CASSLGGGLPPPDTQYF
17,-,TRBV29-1,CSVETTKREGQYNEQFF
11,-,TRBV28,CASNGQPRAFF
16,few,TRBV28,CASSNDRWLGQETQYF
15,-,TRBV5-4,CASSGQGFPNYGYTF
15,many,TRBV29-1,CSVEGSGGSTDTQYF
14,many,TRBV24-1,CATSGSGVWTEAFF
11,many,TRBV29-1,CSGRRVAEAFF
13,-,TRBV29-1,CSVQQGPNREQYF
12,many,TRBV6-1,CASSDRWGEQYF
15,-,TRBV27,CASSFSDRSNEKLFF
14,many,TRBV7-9,CASSLLLANSPLHF
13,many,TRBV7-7,CASSQDRNTEAFF
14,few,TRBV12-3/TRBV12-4,CASKPGQGYSEQYF
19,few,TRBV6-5,CASSYSSIPGQGIGQPQHF
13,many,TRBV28,CASSSGGWGTQYF
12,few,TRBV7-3,CASSLTGDTQYF
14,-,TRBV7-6,CASSLEWGTDTQYF
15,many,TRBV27,CASSSPRSWRHEQYF
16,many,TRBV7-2,CASSLSPNTGADTQYF
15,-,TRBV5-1,CASSFGGGTADTQYF
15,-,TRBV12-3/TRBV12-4,CASSSWSRGGWGYTF
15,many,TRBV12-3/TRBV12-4,CASSARRGSSYEQYF